This T cell receptor (beta chain) was observed in a study of blood T cell repertoires in COVID-19. Study as a whole: The analysed material was cDNA or gDNA that came from T cells, B-cell-depleted T cells, or PBMCs.

Under the authors' procedure: The authors estimated nucleated cell counts from reference gene primer amplification. Clones were sequenced by immunoSEQ multiplex PCR, and TCRdb holds only the in-frame ones, with some missing. That table supplies the V and J calls and clone size; D and trimming were determined from the DNA. The top ten hold around 7.9% of the sample, which has more than 300,000 clones, almost 90% seen once. V was clipped by 7 bases and J by 2 bases, with 14 bases between them. The germline V gene has CDR1 SGHRS and CDR2 YFSETQ. The CDR3 is made up of 14 amino acids. Enrollment of patients from Seattle took place during active infection, with longitudinal follow-up.

The clonotype comes from a woman in her seventies with COVID-19, enrolled during active disease. The J gene is TRBJ2-3, the V gene TRBV5-1, with D possibly being TRBD1 (6 bases). The sequenced material came from peripheral blood. For the CDR3, the DNA is TGCGCCAGCTACAAGGACAGAGACACAGATACGCAGTATTTT. This encodes CASYKDRDTDTQYF.